The 10 T cell receptor beta chains presented below share a single source sample, sequenced in a study of T-cell memory formation after mild COVID-19. From the 5' RACE reads, TCRdb called clonotypes with MiXCR, one entry per CDR3 protein. Of about 400,000 distinct CDR3 sequences in the sample, less than 25% were seen once. The sample was PBMCs or a T cell subset sorted from them (not recorded which). These receptors all stem from an adult woman who had mild COVID-19 (a few samples of this study predate the infection). Cell type and time point are not known.

V gene TRBV7-9 combines with J gene TRBJ2-7, with no clear D. The CDR3 length is 13 residues. V gave up 1 base and J gave up 5 bases, with 9 bases separating them. Germline CDR1 SEHNR, CDR2 FQNEAQ (reference sequence). CDR3 coding DNA: TGTGCCAGCAGCTTAGTAAGATCGGACGAGCAGTACTTC. Translating it yields CASSLVRSDEQYF.

The J gene is TRBJ2-6, the V gene TRBV4-2; D perhaps matches TRBD2 (6 bases). Trimming pared 4 bases from V and 2 bases from J, leaving 15 bases between. This CDR3 has 17 amino acids. Germline CDR1 is LGHNA and CDR2 is YNFKEQ. The CDR3: CASSRILGGTGANVLTF. CDR3 DNA sequence: TGTGCCAGCAGCCGTATCCTGGGGGGTACTGGGGCCAACGTCCTGACTTTC.

In this sample, this clonotype turned up many times. CDR3: CSVVGLAAKNIQYF. The DNA of the CDR3 is TGCAGCGTTGTGGGACTTGCAGCCAAAAACATTCAGTACTTC. V usage is TRBV29-1 and J usage is TRBJ2-4; perhaps TRBD2 as D (6 bases). The CDR3 is 14 amino acids. V lost 4 bases, J lost 0 bases, and 10 bases lay in between. CDR1 SQVTM and CDR2 ANQGSEA come from the germline V gene.

This clonotype was seen only once. V usage is TRBV11-3 and J usage is TRBJ2-2; D gene uncertain. CDR1 and CDR2 (germline): SGHNT, YENEEA. The CDR3 has 12 residues. The V end was cut by 7 bases, the J end by 3 bases, with 6 bases between. This CDR3 is CASKGYTGELFF. CDR3 sequence (DNA): TGTGCCAGCAAAGGGTACACCGGGGAGCTGTTTTTT.

V and J are TRBV29-1 and TRBJ2-1, with D perhaps matching TRBD2 (6 bases). The CDR3 covers 15 residues. Germline values: CDR1 SQVTM, CDR2 ANQGSEA. V was pared by 4 bases and J by 4 bases, with 17 bases between. CDR3 sequence: CSVVDSRETYNEQFF. The CDR3 DNA follows: TGCAGCGTTGTGGACTCGCGGGAAACATACAATGAGCAGTTCTTC.

This clonotype turned up a few times. The V gene is TRBV12-3 or TRBV12-4, the J gene TRBJ1-6, with 11 bases identical to TRBD1. CDR3 length equals 14 residues. Losses at the gene ends were 5 bases for V and 9 bases for J; bases not matched to a gene: 3. The CDR3 is CASSTGTGGSPLHF. Written as DNA, the CDR3 is TGTGCCAGCAGTACCGGGACAGGGGGTTCACCCCTCCACTTT.

J is TRBJ2-3 and V is TRBV11-2; D is uncertain. Germline CDR1 is SGHAT and CDR2 is FQNNGV. This CDR3 has 10 residues. V lost 3 bases and J 8 bases, leaving 3 bases between the germline ends. The DNA for the CDR3 is TGTGCCAGCAGCTTGATTACGCAGTATTTT. Residues: CASSLITQYF.

The gene calls are TRBV6-5 and TRBJ2-7; 8 bases agree with TRBD2. Trimming took 6 bases from V and 0 from J; bases not matched to a gene: 7. The germline V gene encodes CDR1 MNHEY and CDR2 SVGAGI. The CDR3 runs to 15 residues. The CDR3 protein is CASSREGVYSYEQYF. The CDR3 region has the DNA TGTGCCAGCAGCCGGGAGGGGGTATACTCCTACGAGCAGTACTTC.

This clonotype came up many times. This chain joins TRBV7-2 and TRBJ2-7; maybe TRBD1 (6 bases). This CDR3 is 15 amino acids long. Germline CDR1 SGHTA, CDR2 FQGNSA. Trimming removed 1 base from V and 0 bases from J, with 10 bases in between. The DNA for the CDR3 is TGTGCCAGCAGCTTAGACAGGGTTACCTCCTACGAGCAGTACTTC. It codes for CASSLDRVTSYEQYF.

This clonotype was picked up a small number of times. The chain links TRBV5-1 to TRBJ2-6; 7 bases map to TRBD1. The V segment lost 10 bases and the J segment 0 bases; nucleotides outside the gene matches: 7. This CDR3 has 15 amino acids. Germline V gives CDR1 SGHRS, CDR2 YFSETQ. The DNA of the CDR3 is TGCGCCGGTCGGGACAGCCCCTCTGGGGCCAACGTCCTGACTTTC. This translates into CAGRDSPSGANVLTF.